This entry features one T cell receptor beta chain sequence. How the authors handled the data: For nucleated cells, counts were estimated from reference gene primer amplification. Measured with immunoSEQ multiplex PCR; TCRdb has only the in-frame clones, and not every one. V and J calls and clone size are copied from that table; D and trimming were computed from the DNA. The data contain about half a million clones, 75% to 90% of them seen just once; the ten biggest clones take up around 0.95%. This CDR3 has 14 residues. V was clipped by 3 bases and J by 4 bases, with 14 bases between them. Germline assignment: CDR1 SGHNT and CDR2 YYREEE (reference sequence). The data were obtained in a study of blood T cell repertoires in COVID-19. Study-level information: PBMCs, B-cell-depleted T cells, or T cells provided the cDNA or gDNA that made up the material.

The V call is TRBV5-4, the J call TRBJ2-7, with D maybe TRBD2 (6 bases). Material for sequencing was peripheral blood. The sequence derives from a man between 18 and 35 years old with COVID-19, enrolled during active disease. CDR3: CASSSSGYSYEQYF. The CDR3 nucleotides read TGTGCCAGCAGCTCCAGCGGGTACAGTTACGAGCAGTACTTC.